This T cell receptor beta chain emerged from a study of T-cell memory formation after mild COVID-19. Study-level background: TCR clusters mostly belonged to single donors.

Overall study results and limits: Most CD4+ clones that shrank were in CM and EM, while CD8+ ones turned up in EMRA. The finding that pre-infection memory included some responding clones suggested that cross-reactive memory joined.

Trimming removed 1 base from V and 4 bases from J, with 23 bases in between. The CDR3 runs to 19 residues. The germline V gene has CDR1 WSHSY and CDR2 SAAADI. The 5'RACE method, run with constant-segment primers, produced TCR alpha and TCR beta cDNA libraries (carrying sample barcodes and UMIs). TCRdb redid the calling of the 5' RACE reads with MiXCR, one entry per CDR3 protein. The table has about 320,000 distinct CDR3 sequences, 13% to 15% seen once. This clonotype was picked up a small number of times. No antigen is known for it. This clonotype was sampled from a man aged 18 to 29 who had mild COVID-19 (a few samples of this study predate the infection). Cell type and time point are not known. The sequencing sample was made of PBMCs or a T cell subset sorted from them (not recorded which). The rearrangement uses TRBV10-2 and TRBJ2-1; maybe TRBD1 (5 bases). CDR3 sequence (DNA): TGCGCCAGCAGTGAGTTACCGCCGACAGCCCGAACACAATACAATGAGCAGTTCTTC. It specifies CASSELPPTARTQYNEQFF.